This T cell receptor (beta chain) was obtained from a study of CD8 T cells in ankylosing spondylitis. Study-wide results and limits: What appeared characteristic of ankylosing spondylitis blood was a TCR beta motif of several highly homologous variants. As for the disease-linked clones, they showed a CD8+ phenotype and occurred at relatively low frequencies in peripheral blood. Within matched ankylosing spondylitis synovial fluid, disease-linked clones were reportedly significantly enriched.

As to this clonotype: Its antigen is still unknown.

TCRdb re-called the 5' RACE reads with MiXCR, one entry per CDR3 protein. Among fewer than 500,000 distinct CDR3 sequences listed, approximately 20% were seen once. The V gene lost 4 bases and the J gene lost 4 bases, with 18 bases spanning the gap. CDR1 and CDR2 (germline): SGHRS, YFSETQ. The CDR3 loop spans 16 amino acids. The chain uses TRBV5-1 and TRBJ2-1, with a tentative D call TRBD1 (7 bases). The specimen sequenced was blood, either unsorted or a sorted T cell fraction (not recorded which). The TCR sequence derives from a male donor with ankylosing spondylitis. The CDR3 DNA reads as TGCGCCAGCAGCCTACAGGGGACTGTAGCTTACAATGAGCAGTTCTTC. Translating it yields CASSLQGTVAYNEQFF.